The following is a T cell receptor beta chain sequence with its context. Antigen unknown. Single viable CD3+CD4+CD8-CD45RO+ cells were sorted as the memory CD4+ T cells. The sample belongs to a study of memory CD4+ T cells and cytomegalovirus serostatus. Study-level points and caveats: Repertoires predicted CMV serostatus with median bootstrapped AUC of about 0.95.

V shed 0 bases and J shed 6 bases, with 13 bases lying between them. Germline assignment: CDR1 SGDLS and CDR2 YYNGEE. This CDR3 is 15 amino acids long. The protocol was immunoSEQ multiplex PCR, while the TCRdb copy is restricted to in-frame clones and leaves out a portion. Of about 59,000 clones in the sample, roughly 81% were seen once. The specimen was memory CD4+ T cells from blood. The gene calls are TRBV9 and TRBJ1-5; a weak D match, TRBD1 (5 bases). This sequence was found in an adult in good health and CMV-seronegative. This CDR3 is CASSVGVGTGQPQHF. CDR3 in DNA: TGTGCCAGCAGCGTAGGAGTGGGGACGGGTCAGCCCCAGCATTTT.